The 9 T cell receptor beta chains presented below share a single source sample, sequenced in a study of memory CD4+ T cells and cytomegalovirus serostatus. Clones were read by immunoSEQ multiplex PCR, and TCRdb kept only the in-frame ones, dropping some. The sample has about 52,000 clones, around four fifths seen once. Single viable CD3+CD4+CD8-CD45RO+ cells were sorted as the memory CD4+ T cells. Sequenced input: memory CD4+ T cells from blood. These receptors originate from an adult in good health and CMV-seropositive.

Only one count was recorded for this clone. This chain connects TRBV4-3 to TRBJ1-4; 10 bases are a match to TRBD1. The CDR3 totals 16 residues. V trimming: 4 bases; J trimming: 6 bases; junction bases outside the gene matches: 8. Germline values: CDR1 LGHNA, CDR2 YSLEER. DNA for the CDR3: TGCGCCAGCAGCCTCCAGAGGGGGACAGGGGATGAAAAACTGTTTTTT. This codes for CASSLQRGTGDEKLFF.

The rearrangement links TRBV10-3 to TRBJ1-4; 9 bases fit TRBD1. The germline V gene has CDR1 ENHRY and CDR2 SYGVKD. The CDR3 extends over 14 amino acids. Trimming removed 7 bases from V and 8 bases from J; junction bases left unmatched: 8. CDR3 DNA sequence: TGTGCCATCAAAGGGGACAGGGACGGGGAAAAACTGTTTTTT. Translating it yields CAIKGDRDGEKLFF.

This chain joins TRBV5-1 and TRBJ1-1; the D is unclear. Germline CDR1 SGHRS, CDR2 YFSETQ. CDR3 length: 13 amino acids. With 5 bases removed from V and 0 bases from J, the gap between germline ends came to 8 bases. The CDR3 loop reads CASRSGLNTEAFF. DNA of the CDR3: TGCGCCAGCAGGTCCGGCCTGAACACTGAAGCTTTCTTT.

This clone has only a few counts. For the CDR3, the DNA is TGTGCCAGCAGCGCCCCCAGGGTACCGACGGGGGAGCAGTTCTTC. This translates into CASSAPRVPTGEQFF. The gene calls are TRBV4-2 and TRBJ2-1; D tentatively reads TRBD1 or TRBD2 (5 bases each). The ends were cut back, 5 bases at V and 10 bases at J, with 21 bases in the middle. The CDR3 is made up of 15 amino acids. The germline V gene encodes CDR1 LGHNA and CDR2 YNFKEQ.

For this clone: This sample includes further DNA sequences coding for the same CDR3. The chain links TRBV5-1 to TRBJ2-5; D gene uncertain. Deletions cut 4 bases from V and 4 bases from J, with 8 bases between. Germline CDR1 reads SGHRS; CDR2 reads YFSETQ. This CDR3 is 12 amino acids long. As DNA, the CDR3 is TGCGCCAGCAGCCCCGAAGGAGAGACCCAGTACTTC. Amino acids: CASSPEGETQYF. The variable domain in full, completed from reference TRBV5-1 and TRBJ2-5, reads KAGVTQTPRYLIKTRGQQVTLSCSPISGHRSVSWYQQTPGQGLQFLFEYFSETQRNKGNFPGRFSGRQFSNSRSEMNVSTLELGDSALYLCASSPEGETQYFGPGTRLLVL.

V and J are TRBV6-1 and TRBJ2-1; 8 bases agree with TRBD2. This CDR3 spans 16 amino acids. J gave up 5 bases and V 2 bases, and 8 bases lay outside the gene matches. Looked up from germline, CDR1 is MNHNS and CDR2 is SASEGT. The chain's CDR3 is CASSEQSGRLNNEQFF. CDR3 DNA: TGTGCCAGCAGTGAACAAAGCGGGAGACTCAACAATGAGCAGTTCTTC.

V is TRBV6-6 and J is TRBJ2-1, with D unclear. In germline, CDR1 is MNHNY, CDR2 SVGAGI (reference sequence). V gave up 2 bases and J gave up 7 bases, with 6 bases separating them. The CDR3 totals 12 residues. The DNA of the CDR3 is TGTGCCAGCAGTTACGTGGGAAATGAGCAGTTCTTC. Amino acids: CASSYVGNEQFF.

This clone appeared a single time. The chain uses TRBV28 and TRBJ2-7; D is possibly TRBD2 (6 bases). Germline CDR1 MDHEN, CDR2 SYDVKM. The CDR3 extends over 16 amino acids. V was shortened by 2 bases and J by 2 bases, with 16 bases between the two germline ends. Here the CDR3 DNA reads TGTGCCAGCAGTTTAGCCCGGACGGGAGAGGCCTACGAGCAGTACTTC. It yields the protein CASSLARTGEAYEQYF.

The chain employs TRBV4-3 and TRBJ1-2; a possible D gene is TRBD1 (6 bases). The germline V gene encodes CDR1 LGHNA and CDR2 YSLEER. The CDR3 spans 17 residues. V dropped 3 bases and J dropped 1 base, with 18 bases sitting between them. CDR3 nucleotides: TGCGCCAGCAGCCAGAGGGGGGGCGTGGGTGTTAACTATGGCTACACCTTC. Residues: CASSQRGGVGVNYGYTF.